This TCR beta chain was retrieved from a study of blood T cell repertoires in COVID-19. Study summary: From T cells, B-cell-depleted T cells, or PBMCs came the material, which was cDNA or gDNA.

CDR1 and CDR2 (germline): SGHVS, FNYEAQ. Trimming removed 10 bases at V and 0 bases at J, with 19 bases between. The CDR3 covers 16 residues. Each participant's cohort was designated according to participant-reported clinical history. Two negative PCRs, clearance, or symptom resolution characterized the recovered Cohort 3 donors. In the authors' methods: Estimation of nucleated cell counts relied on the amplification of reference gene primers. The method was immunoSEQ multiplex PCR; TCRdb's version includes in-frame clones alone and lacks a portion of them. V and J calls and clone size come straight from that table; D and trimming were deduced from the DNA. The sample includes 110,000 to 150,000 clones, approximately 80% of them seen just once.

Material: PBMCs or T cells enriched from blood (not recorded which). The receptor comes from a woman in her 40s who had recovered from COVID-19. The V and J genes are TRBV7-6 and TRBJ2-1; D may be TRBD2 (6 bases). The CDR3 bases are TGTGCCACCACGGGAAGCGGGCTCCTCTCCTACAATGAGCAGTTCTTC. Protein sequence: CATTGSGLLSYNEQFF.